The rows below give T cell receptor beta chains drawn from one sample of a study of T cell repertoires in aging, cancer and after chemotherapy. MiXCR, run by TCRdb on the multiplex PCR reads, gives a single entry per CDR3 protein. The sample includes about 8,600 distinct CDR3 sequences, just under 25% of them seen just once. Sample: blood. These receptors originate from a human donor with a blood cancer. Both conserved end residues are part of each CDR3. A D gene is named only where the DNA matches it firmly. A clone size is listed for some rows: how often the clone was seen (once, few, many), or a class if it is expanded.

clone_size | cdr3_length | d_call | j_call | v_call | cdr3_nt | cdr3_aa
- | 16 | - | TRBJ1-3 | TRBV5-4 | TGTGCCAGCAGCTTGAGAGCCCCCTTCTCTGGAAACACCATATATTTT | CASSLRAPFSGNTIYF
- | 14 | TRBD2 | TRBJ2-7 | TRBV7-9 | TGTGCCAGCAGCGAATCCGGGACTAGTTACGAGCAGTACTTC | CASSESGTSYEQYF
medium-sized | 15 | - | TRBJ1-1 | TRBV19 | TGTGCCAGTAGTTTCCGGGCCAACGGGGAAACTGAAGCTTTCTTT | CASSFRANGETEAFF
- | 13 | TRBD1 | TRBJ1-2 | TRBV6-6 | TGTGCCAGCAGTGCCGGGACAGGTCCTGGCTACACCTTC | CASSAGTGPGYTF
medium-sized | 16 | - | TRBJ2-6 | TRBV10-3 | TGTGCCATCAGTGATAGAGCGACCTCTGGGGCCAACGTCCTGACTTTC | CAISDRATSGANVLTF
few | 14 | - | TRBJ1-1 | TRBV7-2 | TGTGCCAGCAGCTTTGGACAGATGAACACTGAAGCTTTCTTT | CASSFGQMNTEAFF
medium-sized | 17 | - | TRBJ1-5 | TRBV5-5 | TGTGCCAGCAGTCCTAGCCTCGGGGCAGGGCAGGGTCAGCCCCAGCATTTT | CASSPSLGAGQGQPQHF
- | 15 | - | TRBJ1-4 | TRBV4-2 | TGTGCCAGCAGCCAAGAGATGGAGAACCCAGAAAAACTGTTTTTT | CASSQEMENPEKLFF
- | 14 | - | TRBJ1-1 | TRBV6-2/TRBV6-3 | TGTGCCAGCAGTAATCGACGGCAGGTAATTGAAGCTTTCTTT | CASSNRRQVIEAFF
- | 12 | - | TRBJ1-3 | TRBV12-3/TRBV12-4 | TGTGCCAGCGGTCTCTCTGGAAACACCATATATTTT | CASGLSGNTIYF
medium-sized | 12 | - | TRBJ2-7 | TRBV19 | TGTGCCACACAGGAAGCAGGCGACGAGCAGTACTTC | CATQEAGDEQYF
medium-sized | 14 | - | TRBJ1-2 | TRBV12-3/TRBV12-4 | TGTGCCAGCAGAGCGCAGGGTGTTAACTATGGCTACACCTTC | CASRAQGVNYGYTF
- | 14 | - | TRBJ2-1 | TRBV7-2 | TGTGCCAGCAGCTTAGGATGGTCCTACAATGAGCAGTTCTTC | CASSLGWSYNEQFF
few | 15 | - | TRBJ2-3 | TRBV7-9 | TGTGCCAGCAGCCCCGGGTCCTTTAGCACAGATACGCAGTATTTT | CASSPGSFSTDTQYF
medium-sized | 16 | - | TRBJ1-5 | TRBV19 | TGTGCCAGTAGTACGAGGGACATGTATAGCAATCAGCCCCAGCATTTT | CASSTRDMYSNQPQHF
- | 13 | TRBD1 | TRBJ2-7 | TRBV7-9 | TGTGCCAGCAGGGCCGGGACAGCCACGGAGCAGTACTTC | CASRAGTATEQYF
- | 14 | - | TRBJ2-7 | TRBV6-2/TRBV6-3 | TGTGCCAGCAGTTACCCAGGTTATTCCTACGAGCAGTACTTC | CASSYPGYSYEQYF
- | 13 | - | TRBJ1-1 | TRBV12-3/TRBV12-4 | TGCGCCAGCAGCCAAGAGGGGGGCACTGAAGCTTTCTTT | CASSQEGGTEAFF
medium-sized | 14 | - | TRBJ1-4 | TRBV5-5 | TGTGCCAGCAGCTTGACGGTTACTAATGAAAAACTGTTTTTT | CASSLTVTNEKLFF
few | 14 | - | TRBJ1-2 | TRBV5-1 | TGCGCCAGCAGCTTGGAAAACAGTAACTATGGCTACACCTTC | CASSLENSNYGYTF
few | 15 | - | TRBJ1-5 | TRBV6-2/TRBV6-3 | TGTGCCAGCAGTTACTCGTCAGGGGAGGGTCAGCCCCAGCATTTT | CASSYSSGEGQPQHF
few | 15 | - | TRBJ1-5 | TRBV4-3 | TGCGCCAGCAGCCAAGATTGGGGATCCGCTCAGCCCCAGCATTTT | CASSQDWGSAQPQHF
medium-sized | 13 | - | TRBJ2-7 | TRBV19 | TGTGCCAGTAGTTCGGGATTCGCCTACGAGCAGTACTTC | CASSSGFAYEQYF
medium-sized | 16 | TRBD2 | TRBJ2-1 | TRBV27 | TGTGCCAGCAGTCTGGGACTAGCGGGAGTTGGTAATGAGCAGTTCTTC | CASSLGLAGVGNEQFF
- | 13 | - | TRBJ1-1 | TRBV6-2/TRBV6-3 | TGTGCCAGCAGGGAACAGGGCAGCACTGAAGCTTTCTTT | CASREQGSTEAFF
many | 14 | - | TRBJ2-7 | TRBV6-1 | TGTGCCAGCACCGAAGGGAAGGGGTTCTACGAGCAGTACTTC | CASTEGKGFYEQYF
- | 13 | - | TRBJ1-1 | TRBV6-6 | TGTGCCACGGGGAGGGGTTCGGGAACTGAAGCTTTCTTT | CATGRGSGTEAFF
- | 18 | TRBD2 | TRBJ2-4 | TRBV10-3 | TGTGCCAGCAGTTTAACGGGGCTAGCGGGAGGTGGCAAAAACATTCAGTACTTC | CASSLTGLAGGGKNIQYF
many | 16 | - | TRBJ2-1 | TRBV12-3/TRBV12-4 | TGTGCCAGCAGATCTCCCGGGACCGGTTTTGCGGATGAGCAGTTCTTC | CASRSPGTGFADEQFF
medium-sized | 14 | TRBD1 | TRBJ1-5 | TRBV19 | TGTGCCAGTAGTATCGACAGGGACAATCAGCCCCAGCATTTT | CASSIDRDNQPQHF
medium-sized | 18 | - | TRBJ1-2 | TRBV6-5 | TGTGCCAGCAGTTACTCAAATCCCCGGACAGCCGTCTTTGGCGGCTACACCTTC | CASSYSNPRTAVFGGYTF
few | 15 | TRBD2 | TRBJ2-7 | TRBV20-1 | TGCAGTGCTAGAGATCCCCCTAGCGGAGGTTACGAGCAGTACTTC | CSARDPPSGGYEQYF
- | 15 | - | TRBJ1-4 | TRBV5-4 | TGTGCCAGCCCTGGGGGCAGGGATTCTAATGAAAAACTGTTTTTT | CASPGGRDSNEKLFF
- | 14 | - | TRBJ1-1 | TRBV5-5 | TGCGCCAGCAGCTTGGTGGGGGGTTTGACTGTAGCTTTCTTT | CASSLVGGLTVAFF
medium-sized | 14 | TRBD2 | TRBJ2-1 | TRBV6-1 | TGTGCCAGCACCCGGGAGGGCTATGTGAGTGAGCAGTTCTTC | CASTREGYVSEQFF
medium-sized | 13 | - | TRBJ2-1 | TRBV27 | TGTGCCAGCAGTCTAGGGGGGGCTAATGAGCAGTTCTTC | CASSLGGANEQFF
many | 16 | - | TRBJ2-1 | TRBV7-2 | TGTGCCAGCAGCTTAGATTGGGGGGTCCCCTACAATGAGCAGTTCTTC | CASSLDWGVPYNEQFF
- | 13 | TRBD1 | TRBJ2-7 | TRBV11-2 | TGTGCCAGCAGCTCAGGACAGGGCTCGGCGCAGTACTTC | CASSSGQGSAQYF
medium-sized | 18 | - | TRBJ2-4 | TRBV6-6 | TGTGCCAGCAGTTCCGCGGGACCGCTCCTGCTAGCCAAAAACATTCAGTACTTC | CASSSAGPLLLAKNIQYF
medium-sized | 14 | - | TRBJ2-2 | TRBV27 | TGTGCCAGGAGTGGGGGGCGACGAACCGGGGAGCTGTTTTTT | CARSGGRRTGELFF
few | 16 | TRBD2 | TRBJ2-1 | TRBV6-2/TRBV6-3 | TGTGCCAGCAGTTACTCCCTAGCGGGAATGTACAATGAGCAGTTCTTC | CASSYSLAGMYNEQFF
few | 11 | - | TRBJ2-7 | TRBV11-1 | TGTGCCAGCAGCCGGTACTACGAGCAGTACTTC | CASSRYYEQYF
- | 15 | TRBD1 | TRBJ2-7 | TRBV20-1 | TGCAGTGCCAGAGAATACAGGGGGCGCGCCTACGAGCAGTACTTC | CSAREYRGRAYEQYF
medium-sized | 17 | TRBD1 | TRBJ2-5 | TRBV12-3/TRBV12-4 | TGTGCCAGCAGTTTAGGGCAGGGGGCTAGGGTCAGGGAGACCCAGTACTTC | CASSLGQGARVRETQYF
- | 17 | TRBD2 | TRBJ2-5 | TRBV19 | TGTGCCAGTAGTCCCCAGGGACTAGCGGGGGGCCAAGAGACCCAGTACTTC | CASSPQGLAGGQETQYF
- | 14 | TRBD2 | TRBJ2-4 | TRBV20-1 | TGCAGTGCTCAGCAACTAGCGGGAGGAAACATTCAGTACTTC | CSAQQLAGGNIQYF
medium-sized | 12 | - | TRBJ2-3 | TRBV29-1 | TGCAGAACGGGCCCCGACGGAGATACGCAGTATTTT | CRTGPDGDTQYF
medium-sized | 13 | - | TRBJ1-2 | TRBV6-5 | TGTGCCAGCAGTTACTCCCCGGGAGATGGCTACACCTTC | CASSYSPGDGYTF
- | 18 | TRBD2 | TRBJ2-1 | TRBV19 | TGTGCCAGTAGTGCGGGACTAGCGGGGGGTGGGTCCTACAATGAGCAGTTCTTC | CASSAGLAGGGSYNEQFF
- | 14 | - | TRBJ2-3 | TRBV7-2 | TGTGCCAGCAGCCCTCAGCGGGGCACAGATACGCAGTATTTT | CASSPQRGTDTQYF
few | 16 | TRBD1 | TRBJ2-7 | TRBV6-2/TRBV6-3 | TGTGCCAGCACCCGAATACAGGGGACGGAAGTCTACGAGCAGTACTTC | CASTRIQGTEVYEQYF
- | 15 | - | TRBJ2-2 | TRBV7-2 | TGTGCCAGCAGCTTAGAATCCCGAAGGGGCGGGGAGCTGTTTTTT | CASSLESRRGGELFF
- | 17 | TRBD2 | TRBJ2-7 | TRBV7-9 | TGTGCCAGCAGCCCAAATCCGGGACTAGCGGTCTCCTACGAGCAGTACTTC | CASSPNPGLAVSYEQYF
medium-sized | 15 | TRBD2 | TRBJ2-2 | TRBV19 | TGTGCCAGTATCGGGCGCGGGGGTTACACCGGGGAGCTGTTTTTT | CASIGRGGYTGELFF
medium-sized | 15 | - | TRBJ1-2 | TRBV6-4 | TGTGCCAGCAGCGGCGGGGACGGAACAACCCATGGCTACACCTTC | CASSGGDGTTHGYTF